This T cell receptor beta chain appears in the sequencing data of a study of blood T cell repertoires in COVID-19 (dated by TCRdb to about 2020). Turning to the overall study: Collaborator samples came from the United States, Italy and Spain and covered acute and convalescent phases of COVID-19. Samples were obtained from the ongoing ImmuneRACE study (first 160 participants) and from 1,254 subjects provided by 6 global collaborators. The prospective study material was composed of cDNA or gDNA derived from T cells, B-cell-depleted T cells, or PBMCs. The repertoires were released in a freely available public database intended as a resource for research on the immune response to SARS-CoV-2. The dataset comprised deeply sampled blood TCRbeta repertoires from subjects exposed to, actively infected with, or recovered from COVID-19. Where available, HLA class I and class II types were obtained from metadata supplied by the sample provider rather than from assay-based typing. Sample metadata almost always included a de-identified subject ID, COVID-19 status, age in years and sex. Here is what the overall study found, with its caveats: Clinical and demographic metadata were provided uncurated, with the amount varying by source and participant.

V is reduced by 5 bases and J by 8 bases, leaving a spacing of 9 bases between them. CDR1 and CDR2 (MNHEY, SVGAGI) derive from the germline V gene. Inclusive of the bounding cysteine and phenylalanine, the CDR3 is 12 residues long. Only the CDR3 DNA is retained, 36 bases long and in frame from the first base. A note on this clone: Its antigen is currently not known. The input lacks base qualities; no much larger clone sits a single base away.

Each collaborating institution followed its own protocols to collect whole blood in K2EDTA tubes. For TCRbeta analysis, collaborator samples were shipped as frozen whole blood, as isolated PBMCs, or as DNA extracted from either sample type. TCRbeta CDR3 regions were amplified from genomic DNA using the immunoSEQ Assay, a bias-controlled multiplex PCR. The authors' pipeline ran thus. The number of nucleated cells in each sample was estimated by amplification of reference gene primers within the assay. To quantify the absolute abundance of each unique TCRbeta CDR3 rearrangement, sequence reads were collapsed and filtered. For each sample, productive Simpson clonality was calculated as the square root of Simpson's diversity index over productive rearrangements. TCRdb re-hosts the immuneACCESS table, in-frame sequences only. Its copies lack some clones; in the studies checked, an unresolved V gene accounts for under half of them, and the cause for the rest is not known. V, J and clone size are those of that table, while D and trimming were read from the DNA. The sample table shows about 32,000 clones, and approximately 85% are seen once. 35% to 50% of the sample is held by the ten biggest clonotypes.

The sequence is built from TRBV6-5 and TRBJ2-2; TRBD2 might be the D gene, on 6 matching bases. The sample comprised peripheral blood. The TCR was taken from a man aged 60 to 69 with active or convalescent COVID-19. The CDR3: CASSRRAGELFF. The DNA reads TGTGCCAGCAGTCGGAGGGCAGGGGAGCTGTTTTTT.